This T cell receptor (beta chain) was captured by sequencing in a study of vaccination and CD4 T cells after COVID-19 (dated 2022 in TCRdb). In terms of the full investigation: Every convalescent patient had a positive nasal swab PCR test for SARS-CoV-2, with mild disease in roughly ten patients and severe disease in one. As controls, cultures received a CEFX viral epitope pool (the positive control), an HIV-1 Nef peptide pool (the negative control), or no peptide at all. Post-vaccine blood samples were collected a median of around 10 weeks after the second vaccine dose, ranging from roughly 13 to 241 days. In the convalescent cohort there were six males and four females, among whom were two Hispanic individuals, seven Caucasians, two Asians and one multiracial person. The cultures were stimulated with overlapping spike peptide pools from SARS-CoV-2 and from the common cold coronaviruses HCoV-NL63, HCoV-OC43 and HCoV-229E. Post-COVID blood samples from convalescent patients were collected a median of about 110 days after diagnosis, with a range of 35 to 161 days. In ten to eleven COVID-19 convalescent patients and a handful of infection-naive healthy vaccine recipients, the spike-specific CD4+ TCR repertoire before mRNA vaccination was compared with the repertoire after mRNA vaccination. Participants got two doses of the Pfizer-BioNTech BNT162b2 vaccine (n=8) or two doses of the Moderna mRNA-1273 vaccine (n=2).

The library was made by PCR. TCR sequencing of DNA from cultured CD4+ T cells used the Oncomine TCR Beta short-read assay at the Johns Hopkins FTIC core. Genomic DNA was extracted from the cultured CD4+ T cells with the QIAamp micro DNA kit. The Oncomine TCR Beta libraries from cultured CD4+ T cells were pooled using unique dual indexes and then sequenced on an Illumina iSeq 100. In the original analysis: Non-productive sequences were removed, and CDR3s that did not start with C, did not end with F or W, or were shorter than 7 amino acids were discarded. The MANAFEST web application was used to identify antigen-specific clonotypes by comparing peptide-stimulated wells against reference wells and other culture wells. An FDR below 0.05, an odds ratio above 5, and a productive frequency above 0.1% in at least two of three replicate wells were required for clones to be considered positive. Cross-reactive clonotypes were defined as significantly expanded in both SARS-CoV-2 spike wells and at least one common cold coronavirus spike condition. Similarity between CDR3 sequences was evaluated in R version 3.6.1 using Levenshtein distances (stringdist) and unrooted phylogenetic trees (ape). The raw public data were reprocessed by TCRdb itself: fastp quality trimming at Q25, MiXCR clonotype calling, in-frame beta chains only. A single entry per CDR3 protein holds the most common genes and DNA from its merged rows. It is TCRdb's table, rather than the study itself, that gives the V and J calls and clone size. A total of fewer than 15,000 distinct CDR3 sequences appear in this sample, 55% to 75% of them only once. The ten largest account for around 10% of the sample.

Comment on this clonotype: Its antigen has not been determined. No quality values exist for individual bases; no much larger clone is one base distant.

The CDR3 sequence holds 16 residues, the cysteine and phenylalanine included. Only CDR3 DNA remains: 48 bases, in frame from the first base. CDR1 and CDR2, per the germline V gene, are MDHEN and SYDVKM. V sheds 5 bases and J sheds 1 base, leaving 17 bases between their ends. The paper as a whole reports these results and caveats: Only a relatively small number of convalescent patients were included in the study, and early timepoints following natural infection were not analyzed. Among convalescent patients, a median roughly 90% of the SARS-CoV-2-reactive clones seen after vaccination appeared only after vaccination, which suggests priming specific to the vaccine. The median number of SARS-CoV-2-reactive clonotypes rose from about 19 after infection to 38 after vaccination, but the change was not significant. In convalescent patients, nearly all vaccine-specific clones (304 of 307) were found to be mono-reactive for SARS-CoV-2 spike rather than cross-reactive with common cold coronaviruses.

Interpreted using the paper, the treatment or condition label stands for: roughly ten-day PBMC culture with coronavirus spike peptide pools or control peptides (ViraFEST assay). The study used the ViraFEST assay, which expanded antigen-specific T cells with peptide pools and then identified expanded clonotypes by TCR sequencing. The convalescent patients' positive SARS-CoV-2 PCR tests fell between March and December 2020, which was before the Alpha, Beta and Delta variants emerged in the United States. Each well held about 1.8 million PBMCs cultured with 9 to 10 ug/ml peptide pools in IMDM containing 5% human AB serum and 10 IU/ml IL-2. On days 3 and 7, half of the culture medium was replaced with fresh IL-2-containing medium. Once the cells had been in culture for less than 12 days, the EasySep CD4+ T cell isolation kit was used to isolate CD4+ T cells by negative selection. PBMCs were separated from whole blood using Ficoll-Paque Plus gradient centrifugation and then either used fresh or cryopreserved at -140C. Culture conditions were generally each tested in triplicate wells.

This sequence originates from a human donor who had recovered from COVID-19. Sequenced material: CD4+ T cells from blood, cultured in vitro, taken before SARS-CoV-2 vaccination. Rearrangement joined TRBV28 to TRBJ1-1; the D gene is unclear. The nucleotide sequence reads TGTGCCAGCAGTCCCCTTTTGGGCGCCCAGAACACTGAAGCTTTCTTT. The encoded protein is CASSPLLGAQNTEAFF.